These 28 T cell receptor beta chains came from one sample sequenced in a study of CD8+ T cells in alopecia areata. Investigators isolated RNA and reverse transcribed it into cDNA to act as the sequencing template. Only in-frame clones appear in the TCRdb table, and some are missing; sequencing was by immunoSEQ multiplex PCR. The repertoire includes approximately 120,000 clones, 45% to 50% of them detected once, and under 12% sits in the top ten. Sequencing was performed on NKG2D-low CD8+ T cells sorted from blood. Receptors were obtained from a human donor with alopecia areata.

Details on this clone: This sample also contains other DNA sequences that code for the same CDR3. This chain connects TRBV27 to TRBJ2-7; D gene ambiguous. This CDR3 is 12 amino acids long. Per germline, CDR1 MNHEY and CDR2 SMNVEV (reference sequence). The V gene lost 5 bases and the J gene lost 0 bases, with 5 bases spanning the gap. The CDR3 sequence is CASSSSSYEQYF. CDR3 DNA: TGTGCCAGCAGTAGCAGCTCCTACGAGCAGTACTTC.

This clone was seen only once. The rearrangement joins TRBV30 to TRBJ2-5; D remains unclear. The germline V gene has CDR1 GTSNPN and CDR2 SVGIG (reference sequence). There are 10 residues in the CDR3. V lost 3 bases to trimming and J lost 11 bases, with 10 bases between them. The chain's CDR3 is CAWSPQEQYF. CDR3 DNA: TGTGCCTGGAGCCCCCAGGAGCAGTACTTC.

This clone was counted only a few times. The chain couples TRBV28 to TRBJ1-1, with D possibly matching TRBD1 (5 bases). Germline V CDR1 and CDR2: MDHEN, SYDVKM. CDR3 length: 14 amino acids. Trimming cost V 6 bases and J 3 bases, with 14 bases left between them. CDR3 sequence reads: CASSISRGYTEAFF. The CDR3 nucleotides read TGTGCCAGCAGCATTTCAAGGGGTTACACTGAAGCTTTCTTT.

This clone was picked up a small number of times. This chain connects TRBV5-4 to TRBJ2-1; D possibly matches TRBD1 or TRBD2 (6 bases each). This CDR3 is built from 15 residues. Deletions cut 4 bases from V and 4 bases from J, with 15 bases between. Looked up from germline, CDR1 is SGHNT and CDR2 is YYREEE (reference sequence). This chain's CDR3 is CASSAGGGFYNEQFF. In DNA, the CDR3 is TGTGCCAGCAGCGCCGGAGGGGGATTTTACAATGAGCAGTTCTTC.

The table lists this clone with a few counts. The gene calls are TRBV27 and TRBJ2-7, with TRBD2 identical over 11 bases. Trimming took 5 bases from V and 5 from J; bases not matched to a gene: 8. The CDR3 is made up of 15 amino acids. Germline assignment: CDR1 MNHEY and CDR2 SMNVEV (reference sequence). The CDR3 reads CASSPLTSGINEQYF. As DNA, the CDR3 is TGTGCCAGCAGTCCCTTGACTAGCGGGATTAACGAGCAGTACTTC.

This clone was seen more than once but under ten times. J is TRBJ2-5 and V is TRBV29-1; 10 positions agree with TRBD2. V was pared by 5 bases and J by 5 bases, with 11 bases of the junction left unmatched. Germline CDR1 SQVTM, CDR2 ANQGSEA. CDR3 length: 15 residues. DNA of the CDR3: TGCAGCGTTTACCTTAGCGGGAGGTTTGCGGAGACCCAGTACTTC. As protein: CSVYLSGRFAETQYF.

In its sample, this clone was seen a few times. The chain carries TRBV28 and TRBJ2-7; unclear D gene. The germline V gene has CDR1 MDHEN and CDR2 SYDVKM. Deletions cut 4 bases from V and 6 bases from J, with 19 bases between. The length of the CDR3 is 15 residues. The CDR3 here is CASSSLQRAWVEQYF. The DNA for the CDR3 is TGTGCCAGCAGTTCGCTCCAGCGAGCTTGGGTCGAGCAGTACTTC.

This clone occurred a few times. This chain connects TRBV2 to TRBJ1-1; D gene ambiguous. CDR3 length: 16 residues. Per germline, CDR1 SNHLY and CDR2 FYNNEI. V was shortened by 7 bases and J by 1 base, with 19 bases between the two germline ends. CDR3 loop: CASKGSNGVTNTEAFF. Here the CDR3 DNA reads TGTGCCAGCAAGGGATCCAACGGGGTGACGAACACTGAAGCTTTCTTT.

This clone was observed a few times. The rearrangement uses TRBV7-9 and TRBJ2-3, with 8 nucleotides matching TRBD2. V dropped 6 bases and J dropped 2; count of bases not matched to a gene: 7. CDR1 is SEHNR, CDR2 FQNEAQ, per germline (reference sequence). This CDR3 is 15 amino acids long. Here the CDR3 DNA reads TGTGCCAGCAGTCCTACTAGCGGTGTCACAGATACGCAGTATTTT. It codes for CASSPTSGVTDTQYF. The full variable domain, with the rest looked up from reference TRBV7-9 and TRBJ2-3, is DTGVSQNPRHKITKRGQNVTFRCDPISEHNRLYWYRQTLGQGPEFLTYFQNEAQLEKSRLLSDRFSAERPKGSFSTLEIQRTEQGDSAMYLCASSPTSGVTDTQYFGPGTRLTVL.

The CDR3 nucleotides read TGTGCCAGCAGTTTAAAGACAGGGGGACCCTACGAGCAGTACTTC. This codes for CASSLKTGGPYEQYF. J is TRBJ2-7 and V is TRBV27; 9 positions agree with TRBD1. V lost 2 bases to trimming and J lost 2 bases; unmatched junction nucleotides: 4. CDR1 is MNHEY and CDR2 is SMNVEV in the germline V gene (reference sequence). The CDR3 is 15 amino acids.

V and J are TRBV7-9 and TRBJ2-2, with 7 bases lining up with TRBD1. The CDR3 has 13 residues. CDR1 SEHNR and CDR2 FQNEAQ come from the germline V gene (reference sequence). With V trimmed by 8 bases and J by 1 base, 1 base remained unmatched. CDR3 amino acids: CASDRVNTGELFF. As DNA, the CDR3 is TGTGCCAGCGACAGGGTGAACACCGGGGAGCTGTTTTTT.

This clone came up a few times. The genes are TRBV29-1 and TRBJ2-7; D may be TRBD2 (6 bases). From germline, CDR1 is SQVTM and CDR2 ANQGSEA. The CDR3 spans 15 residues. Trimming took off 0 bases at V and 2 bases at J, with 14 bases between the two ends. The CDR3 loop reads CSVEEEGAPAYEQYF. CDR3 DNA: TGCAGCGTTGAAGAGGAGGGAGCGCCCGCCTACGAGCAGTACTTC.

This CDR3 is CAWIELGEPDTQYF. The CDR3 DNA sequence: TGTGCCTGGATTGAGCTGGGGGAACCAGATACGCAGTATTTT. The chain has TRBV30 and TRBJ2-3; TRBD1 or TRBD2 may be the D gene (5 bases each). V was trimmed by 4 bases and J by 4 bases, leaving 15 bases between them. Per the germline V gene, CDR1 is GTSNPN and CDR2 is SVGIG (reference sequence). The CDR3 has 14 residues. Full variable domain (missing parts from reference TRBV30 and TRBJ2-3): SQTIHQWPATLVQPVGSPLSLECTVEGTSNPNLYWYRQAAGRGLQLLFYSVGIGQISSEVPQNLSASRPQDRQFILSSKKLLLSDSGFYLCAWIELGEPDTQYFGPGTRLTVL.

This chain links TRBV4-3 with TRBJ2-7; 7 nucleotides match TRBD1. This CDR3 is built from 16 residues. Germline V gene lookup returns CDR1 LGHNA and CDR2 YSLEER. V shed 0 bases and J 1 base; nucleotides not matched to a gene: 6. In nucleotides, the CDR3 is TGCGCCAGCAGCCAAGATGCAACAGGGGAATCCTACGAGCAGTACTTC. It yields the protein CASSQDATGESYEQYF.

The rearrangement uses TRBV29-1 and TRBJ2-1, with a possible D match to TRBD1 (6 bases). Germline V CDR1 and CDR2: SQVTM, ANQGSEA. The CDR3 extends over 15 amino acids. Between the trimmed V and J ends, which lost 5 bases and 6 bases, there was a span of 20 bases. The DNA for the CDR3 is TGCAGCGTTTTCTATCTCGCTTCAGGGGCCAATGAGCAGTTCTTC. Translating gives CSVFYLASGANEQFF.

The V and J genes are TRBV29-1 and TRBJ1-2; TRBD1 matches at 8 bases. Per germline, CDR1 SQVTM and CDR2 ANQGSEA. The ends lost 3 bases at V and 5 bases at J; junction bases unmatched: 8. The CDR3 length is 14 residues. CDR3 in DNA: TGCAGCGTTGACGGTTCGGACAGGGAATATGGCTACACCTTC. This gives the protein CSVDGSDREYGYTF.

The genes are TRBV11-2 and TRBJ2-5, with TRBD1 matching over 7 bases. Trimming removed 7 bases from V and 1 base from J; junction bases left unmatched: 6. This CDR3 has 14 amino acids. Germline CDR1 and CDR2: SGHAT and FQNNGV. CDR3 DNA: TGTGCCAGCACCCCCCGGGACAGCCAAGAGACCCAGTACTTC. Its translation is CASTPRDSQETQYF.

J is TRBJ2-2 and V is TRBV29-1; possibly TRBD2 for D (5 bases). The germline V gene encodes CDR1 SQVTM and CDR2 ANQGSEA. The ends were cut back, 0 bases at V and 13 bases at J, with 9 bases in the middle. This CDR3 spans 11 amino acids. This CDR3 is CSVEDLEGLFF. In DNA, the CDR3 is TGCAGCGTTGAAGATCTAGAGGGGCTGTTTTTT.

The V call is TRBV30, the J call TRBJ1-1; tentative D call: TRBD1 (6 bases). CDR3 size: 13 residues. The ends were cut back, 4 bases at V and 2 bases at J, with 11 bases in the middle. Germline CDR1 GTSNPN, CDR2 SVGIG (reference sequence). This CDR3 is CAWTLQGNTEAFF. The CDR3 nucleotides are TGTGCCTGGACCCTACAGGGAAACACTGAAGCTTTCTTT.

This CDR3 reads CASSIDEFSGANVLTF. DNA of the CDR3: TGTGCCAGTAGTATTGACGAGTTCTCTGGGGCCAACGTCCTGACTTTC. This chain joins TRBV19 and TRBJ2-6; D remains ambiguous. The V and J ends lost 3 bases and 0 bases respectively, with 9 bases between them. Germline V gene sequence: CDR1 LNHDA, CDR2 SQIVND (reference sequence). This CDR3 is 16 amino acids long.

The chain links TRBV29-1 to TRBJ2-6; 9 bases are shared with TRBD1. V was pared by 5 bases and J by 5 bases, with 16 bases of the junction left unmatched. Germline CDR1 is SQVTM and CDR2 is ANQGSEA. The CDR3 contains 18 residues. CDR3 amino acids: CSVLGGQQGALRANVLTF. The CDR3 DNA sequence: TGCAGCGTTCTGGGAGGGCAACAGGGGGCTCTGAGGGCCAACGTCCTGACTTTC.

This CDR3 reads CSVEEFTEAFF. The CDR3 DNA follows: TGCAGCGTTGAAGAGTTCACTGAAGCTTTCTTT. The V gene is TRBV29-1, the J gene TRBJ1-1; D call uncertain. The CDR3 runs to 11 residues. Per germline, CDR1 SQVTM and CDR2 ANQGSEA. V gave up 0 bases and J gave up 4 bases, with 3 bases separating them.

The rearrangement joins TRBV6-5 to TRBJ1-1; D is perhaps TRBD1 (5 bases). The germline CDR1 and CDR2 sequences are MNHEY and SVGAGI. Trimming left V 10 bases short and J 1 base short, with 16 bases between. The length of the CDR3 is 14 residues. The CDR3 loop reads CATHPTASNTEAFF. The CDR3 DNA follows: TGTGCCACCCACCCGACAGCTTCGAACACTGAAGCTTTCTTT.

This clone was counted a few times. CDR3 nucleotide sequence: TGTGCCACCGGCGTGGCTAGCGGGGACTACGAGCAGTACTTC. Translated, it gives CATGVASGDYEQYF. The V and J genes are TRBV19 and TRBJ2-7, with 9 bases that match TRBD2. Losses at the gene ends were 10 bases for V and 3 bases for J; bases not matched to a gene: 10. Per the germline V gene, CDR1 is LNHDA and CDR2 is SQIVND (reference sequence). The CDR3 length is 14 residues.

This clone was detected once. This CDR3 is CASRGWDGGDQPQHF. The DNA of the CDR3 is TGTGCCAGCAGGGGCTGGGACGGTGGTGATCAGCCCCAGCATTTT. This chain joins TRBV2 and TRBJ1-5; a weak D match, TRBD1 (5 bases). The CDR3 is made up of 15 amino acids. Trimming left V 6 bases short and J 5 bases short, with 17 bases between. In germline, CDR1 is SNHLY, CDR2 FYNNEI.

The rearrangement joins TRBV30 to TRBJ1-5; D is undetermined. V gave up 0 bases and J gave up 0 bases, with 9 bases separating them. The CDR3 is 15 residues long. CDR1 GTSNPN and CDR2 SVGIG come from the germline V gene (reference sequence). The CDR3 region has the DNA TGTGCCTGGAGTGTAACGGCCAATAGCAATCAGCCCCAGCATTTT. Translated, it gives CAWSVTANSNQPQHF.

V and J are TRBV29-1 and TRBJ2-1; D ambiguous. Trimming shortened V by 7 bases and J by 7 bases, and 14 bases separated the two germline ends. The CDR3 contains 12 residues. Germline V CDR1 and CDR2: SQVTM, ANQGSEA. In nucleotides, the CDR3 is TGCAGCGCCGAACGTCGGTCGAATGAGCAGTTCTTC. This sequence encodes CSAERRSNEQFF.

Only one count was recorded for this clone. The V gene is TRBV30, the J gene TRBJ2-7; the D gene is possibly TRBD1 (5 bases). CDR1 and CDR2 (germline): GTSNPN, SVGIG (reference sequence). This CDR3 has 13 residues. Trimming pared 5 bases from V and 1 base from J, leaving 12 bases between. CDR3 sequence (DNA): TGTGCCTGGGGGCAGGGCTCATCCTACGAGCAGTACTTC. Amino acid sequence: CAWGQGSSYEQYF.